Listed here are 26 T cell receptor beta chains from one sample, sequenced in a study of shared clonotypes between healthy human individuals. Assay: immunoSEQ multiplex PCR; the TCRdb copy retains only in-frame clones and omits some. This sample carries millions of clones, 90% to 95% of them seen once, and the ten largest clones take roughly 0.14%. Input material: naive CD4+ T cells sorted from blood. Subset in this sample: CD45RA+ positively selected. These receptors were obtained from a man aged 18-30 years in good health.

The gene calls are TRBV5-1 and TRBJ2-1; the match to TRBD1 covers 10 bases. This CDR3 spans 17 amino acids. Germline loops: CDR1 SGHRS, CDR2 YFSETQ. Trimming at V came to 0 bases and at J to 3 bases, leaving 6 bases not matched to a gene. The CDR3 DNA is TGCGCCAGCAGCTTGGTGACAGGGGGCAGGGGCTACAATGAGCAGTTCTTC. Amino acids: CASSLVTGGRGYNEQFF.

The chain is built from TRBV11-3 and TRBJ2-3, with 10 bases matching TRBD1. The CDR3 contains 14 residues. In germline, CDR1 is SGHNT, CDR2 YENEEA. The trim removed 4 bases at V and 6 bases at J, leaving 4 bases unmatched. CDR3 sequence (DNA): TGTGCCAGCAGCTCGCCGGGACAGGGGGATACGCAGTATTTT. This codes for CASSSPGQGDTQYF. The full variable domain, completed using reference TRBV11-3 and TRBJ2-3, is EAGVVQSPRYKIIEKKQPVAFWCNPISGHNTLYWYLQNLGQGPELLIRYENEEAVDDSQLPKDRFSAERLKGVDSTLKIQPAELGDSAVYLCASSSPGQGDTQYFGPGTRLTVL.

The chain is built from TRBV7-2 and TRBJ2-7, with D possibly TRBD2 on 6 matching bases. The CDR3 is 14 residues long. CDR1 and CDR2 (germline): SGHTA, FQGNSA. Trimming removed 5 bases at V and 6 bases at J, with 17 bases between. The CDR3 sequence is CASSREYSRGEQYF. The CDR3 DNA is TGTGCCAGCAGCCGGGAGTATTCTCGGGGCGAGCAGTACTTC. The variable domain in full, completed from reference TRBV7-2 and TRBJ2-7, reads GAGVSQSPSNKVTEKGKDVELRCDPISGHTALYWYRQSLGQGLEFLIYFQGNSAPDKSGLPSDRFSAERTGGSVSTLTIQRTQQEDSAVYLCASSREYSRGEQYFGPGTRLTVT.

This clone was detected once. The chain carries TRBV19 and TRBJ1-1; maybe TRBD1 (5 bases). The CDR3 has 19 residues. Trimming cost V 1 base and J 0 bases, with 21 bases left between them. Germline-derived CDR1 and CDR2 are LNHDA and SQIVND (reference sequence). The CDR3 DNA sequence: TGTGCCAGTAGTATAGTCCTCGGAGTGGGACGCGATATGAACACTGAAGCTTTCTTT. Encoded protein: CASSIVLGVGRDMNTEAFF.

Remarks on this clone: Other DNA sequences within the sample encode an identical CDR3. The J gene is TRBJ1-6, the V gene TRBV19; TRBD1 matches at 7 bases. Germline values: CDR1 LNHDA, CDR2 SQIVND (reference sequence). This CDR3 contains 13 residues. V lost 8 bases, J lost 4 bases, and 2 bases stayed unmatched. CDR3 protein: CASGDSYNSPLHF. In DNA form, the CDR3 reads TGTGCCAGTGGGGACAGTTATAATTCACCCCTCCACTTT.

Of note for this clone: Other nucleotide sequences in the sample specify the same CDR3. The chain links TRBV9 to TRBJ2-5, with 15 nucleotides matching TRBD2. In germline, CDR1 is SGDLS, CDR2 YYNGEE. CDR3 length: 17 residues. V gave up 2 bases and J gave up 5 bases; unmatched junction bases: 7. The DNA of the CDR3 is TGTGCCAGCAGCGTCGGACTAGCGGGAGGGCCCGGGGAGACCCAGTACTTC. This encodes CASSVGLAGGPGETQYF.

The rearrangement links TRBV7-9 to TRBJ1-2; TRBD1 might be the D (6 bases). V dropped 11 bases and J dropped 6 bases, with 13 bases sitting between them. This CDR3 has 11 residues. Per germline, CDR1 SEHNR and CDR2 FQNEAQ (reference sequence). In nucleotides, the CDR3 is TGTGCCGCCAGAGAGGGGGATGGCTACACCTTC. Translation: CAAREGDGYTF.

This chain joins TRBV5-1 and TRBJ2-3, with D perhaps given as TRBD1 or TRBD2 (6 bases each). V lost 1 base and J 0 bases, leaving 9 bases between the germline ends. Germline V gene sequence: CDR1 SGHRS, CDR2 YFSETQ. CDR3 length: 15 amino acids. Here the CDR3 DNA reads TGCGCCAGCAGCTTGACAGGGAGGAGCACAGATACGCAGTATTTT. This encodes CASSLTGRSTDTQYF.

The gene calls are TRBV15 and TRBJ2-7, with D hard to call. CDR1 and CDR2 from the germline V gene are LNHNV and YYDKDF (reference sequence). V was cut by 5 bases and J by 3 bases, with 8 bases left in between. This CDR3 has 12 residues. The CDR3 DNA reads TGTGCCACCAGCTCTTACGACTACGAGCAGTACTTC. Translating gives CATSSYDYEQYF.

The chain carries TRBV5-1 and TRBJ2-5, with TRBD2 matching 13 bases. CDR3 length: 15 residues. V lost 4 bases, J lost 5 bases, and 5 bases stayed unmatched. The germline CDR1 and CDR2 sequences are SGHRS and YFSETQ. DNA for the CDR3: TGCGCCAGCAGCCTAGGACTAGCGGGGGATGAGACCCAGTACTTC. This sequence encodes CASSLGLAGDETQYF.

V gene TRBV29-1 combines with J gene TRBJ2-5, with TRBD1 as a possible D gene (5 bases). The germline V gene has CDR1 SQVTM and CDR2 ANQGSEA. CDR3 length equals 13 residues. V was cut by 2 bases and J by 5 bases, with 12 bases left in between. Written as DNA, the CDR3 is TGCAGCGTTGAAAAGGCACCAGGGGAGACCCAGTACTTC. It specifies CSVEKAPGETQYF.

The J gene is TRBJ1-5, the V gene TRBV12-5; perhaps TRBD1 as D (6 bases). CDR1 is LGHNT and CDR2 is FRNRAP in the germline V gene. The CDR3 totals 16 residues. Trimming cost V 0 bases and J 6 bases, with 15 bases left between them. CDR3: CASGLVRGGGSQPQHF. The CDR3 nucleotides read TGTGCTAGTGGTTTGGTACGGGGAGGGGGAAGTCAGCCCCAGCATTTT. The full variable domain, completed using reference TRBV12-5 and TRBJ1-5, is DARVTQTPRHKVTEMGQEVTMRCQPILGHNTVFWYRQTMMQGLELLAYFRNRAPLDDSGMPKDRFSAEMPDATLATLKIQPSEPRDSAVYFCASGLVRGGGSQPQHFGDGTRLSIL.

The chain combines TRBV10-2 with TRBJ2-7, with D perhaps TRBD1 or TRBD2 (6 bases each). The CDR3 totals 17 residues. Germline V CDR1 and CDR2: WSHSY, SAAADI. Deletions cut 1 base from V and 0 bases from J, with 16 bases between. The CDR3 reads CASSEYDPGAISYEQYF. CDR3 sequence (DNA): TGCGCCAGCAGTGAGTACGACCCGGGGGCGATCTCCTACGAGCAGTACTTC.

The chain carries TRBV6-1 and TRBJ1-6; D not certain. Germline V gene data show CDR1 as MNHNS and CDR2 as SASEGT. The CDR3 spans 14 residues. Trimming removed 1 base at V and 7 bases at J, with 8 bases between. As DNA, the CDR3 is TGTGCCAGCAGTGAAGGGATAGCCAATTCACCCCTCCACTTT. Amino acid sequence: CASSEGIANSPLHF.

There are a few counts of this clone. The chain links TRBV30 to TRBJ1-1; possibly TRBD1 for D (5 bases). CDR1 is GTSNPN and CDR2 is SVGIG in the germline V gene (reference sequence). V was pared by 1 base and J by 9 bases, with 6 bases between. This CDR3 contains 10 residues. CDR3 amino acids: CAWSGGKAFF. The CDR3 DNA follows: TGTGCCTGGAGTGGGGGGAAAGCTTTCTTT.

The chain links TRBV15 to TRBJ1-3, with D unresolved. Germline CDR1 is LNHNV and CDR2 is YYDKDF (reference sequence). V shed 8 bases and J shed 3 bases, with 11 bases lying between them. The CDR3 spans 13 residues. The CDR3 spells CATAGLIGNTIYF. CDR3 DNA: TGTGCCACCGCCGGGCTCATTGGAAACACCATATATTTT.

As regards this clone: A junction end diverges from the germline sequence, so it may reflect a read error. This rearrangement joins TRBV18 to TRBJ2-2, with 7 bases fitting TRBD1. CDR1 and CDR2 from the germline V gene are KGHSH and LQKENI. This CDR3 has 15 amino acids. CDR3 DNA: TGTGCCAGCTCACTGGGACAGTTAAACACCGGGGAGCCGTTTTTT. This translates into CASSLGQLNTGEPFF.

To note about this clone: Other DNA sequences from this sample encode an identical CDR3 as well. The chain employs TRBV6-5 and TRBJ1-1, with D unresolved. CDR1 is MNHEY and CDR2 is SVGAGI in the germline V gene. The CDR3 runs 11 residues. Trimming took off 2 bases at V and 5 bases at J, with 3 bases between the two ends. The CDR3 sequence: CASSYGTEAFF. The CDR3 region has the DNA TGTGCCAGCAGTTACGGTACTGAAGCTTTCTTT.

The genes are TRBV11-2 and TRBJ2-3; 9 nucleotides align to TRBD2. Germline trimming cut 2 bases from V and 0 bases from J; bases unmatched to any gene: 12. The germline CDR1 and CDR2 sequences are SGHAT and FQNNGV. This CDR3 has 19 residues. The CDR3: CASSLRQVKAGGSTDTQYF. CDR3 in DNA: TGTGCCAGCAGCTTAAGGCAGGTGAAAGCGGGGGGCAGCACAGATACGCAGTATTTT. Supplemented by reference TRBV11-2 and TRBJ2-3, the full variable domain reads EAGVAQSPRYKIIEKRQSVAFWCNPISGHATLYWYQQILGQGPKLLIQFQNNGVVDDSQLPKDRFSAERLKGVDSTLKIQPAKLEDSAVYLCASSLRQVKAGGSTDTQYFGPGTRLTVL.

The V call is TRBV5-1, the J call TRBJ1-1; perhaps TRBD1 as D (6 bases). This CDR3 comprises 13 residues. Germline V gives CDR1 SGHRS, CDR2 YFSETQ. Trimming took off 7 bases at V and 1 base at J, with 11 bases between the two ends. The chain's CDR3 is CASLQGTNTEAFF. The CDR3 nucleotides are TGCGCCAGCCTACAGGGCACGAACACTGAAGCTTTCTTT.

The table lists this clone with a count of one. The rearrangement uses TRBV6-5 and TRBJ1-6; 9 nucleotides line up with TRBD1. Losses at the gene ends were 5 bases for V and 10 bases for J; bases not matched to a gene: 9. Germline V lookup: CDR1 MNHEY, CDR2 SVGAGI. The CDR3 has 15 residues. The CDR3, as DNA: TGTGCCAGCAGTATTCGGGACAGGGCGAGCTCACCCCTCCACTTT. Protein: CASSIRDRASSPLHF.

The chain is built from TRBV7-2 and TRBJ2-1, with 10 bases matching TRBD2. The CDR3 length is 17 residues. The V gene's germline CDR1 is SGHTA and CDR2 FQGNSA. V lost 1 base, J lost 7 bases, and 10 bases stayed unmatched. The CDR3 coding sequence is TGTGCCAGCAGCTTAGTGGGCCTAGCGGGAGTTCTGAATGAGCAGTTCTTC. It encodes CASSLVGLAGVLNEQFF.

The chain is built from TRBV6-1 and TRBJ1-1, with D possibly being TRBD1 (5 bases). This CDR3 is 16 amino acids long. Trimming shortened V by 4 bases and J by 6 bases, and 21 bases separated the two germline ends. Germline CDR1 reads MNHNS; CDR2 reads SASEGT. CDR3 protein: CASSVGATTPNAEAFF. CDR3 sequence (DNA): TGTGCCAGCAGTGTAGGGGCCACGACTCCCAACGCTGAAGCTTTCTTT.

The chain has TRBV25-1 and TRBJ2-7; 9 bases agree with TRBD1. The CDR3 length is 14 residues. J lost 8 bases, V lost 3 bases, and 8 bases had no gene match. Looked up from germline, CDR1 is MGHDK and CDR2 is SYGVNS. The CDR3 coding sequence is TGTGCCAGCAGTGACAGGACAGGGGATGGAAAGCAGTACTTC. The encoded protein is CASSDRTGDGKQYF.

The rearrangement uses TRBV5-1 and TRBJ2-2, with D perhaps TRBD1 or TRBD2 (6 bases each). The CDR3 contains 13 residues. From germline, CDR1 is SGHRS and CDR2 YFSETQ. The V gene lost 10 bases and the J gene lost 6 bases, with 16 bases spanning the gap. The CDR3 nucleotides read TGCGCCGTGATAGAGGGGGGCTCCGGGGAGCTGTTTTTT. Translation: CAVIEGGSGELFF.

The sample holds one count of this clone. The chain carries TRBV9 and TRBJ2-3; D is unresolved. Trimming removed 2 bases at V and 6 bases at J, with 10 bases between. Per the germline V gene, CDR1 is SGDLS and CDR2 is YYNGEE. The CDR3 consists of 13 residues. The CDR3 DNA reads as TGTGCCAGCAGCGTCCGATTAAGGGATACGCAGTATTTT. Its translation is CASSVRLRDTQYF. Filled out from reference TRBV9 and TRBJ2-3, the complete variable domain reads DSGVTQTPKHLITATGQRVTLRCSPRSGDLSVYWYQQSLDQGLQFLIQYYNGEERAKGNILERFSAQQFPDLHSELNLSSLELGDSALYFCASSVRLRDTQYFGPGTRLTVL.